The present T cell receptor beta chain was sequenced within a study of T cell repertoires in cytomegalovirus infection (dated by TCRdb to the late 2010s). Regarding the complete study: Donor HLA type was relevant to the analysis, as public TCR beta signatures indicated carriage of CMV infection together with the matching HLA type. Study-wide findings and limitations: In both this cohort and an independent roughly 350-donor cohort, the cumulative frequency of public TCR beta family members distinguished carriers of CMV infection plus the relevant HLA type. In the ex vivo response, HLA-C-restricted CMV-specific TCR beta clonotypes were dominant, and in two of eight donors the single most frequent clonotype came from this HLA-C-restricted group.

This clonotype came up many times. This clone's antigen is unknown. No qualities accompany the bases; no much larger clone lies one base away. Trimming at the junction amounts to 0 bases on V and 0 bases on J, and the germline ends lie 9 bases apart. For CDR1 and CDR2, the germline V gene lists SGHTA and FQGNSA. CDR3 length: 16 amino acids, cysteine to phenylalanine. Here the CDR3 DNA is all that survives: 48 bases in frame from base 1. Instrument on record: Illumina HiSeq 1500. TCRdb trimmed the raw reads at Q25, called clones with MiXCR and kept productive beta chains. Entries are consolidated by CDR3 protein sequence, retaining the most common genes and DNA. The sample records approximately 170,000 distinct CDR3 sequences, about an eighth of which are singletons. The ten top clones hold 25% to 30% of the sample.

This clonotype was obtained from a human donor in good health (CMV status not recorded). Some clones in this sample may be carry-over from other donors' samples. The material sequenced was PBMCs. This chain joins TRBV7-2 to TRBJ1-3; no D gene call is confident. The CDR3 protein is CASSLAPPYSGNTIYF. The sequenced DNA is TGTGCCAGCAGCTTAGCCCCGCCCTACTCTGGAAACACCATATATTTT.